A single sample is the source of the 22 T cell receptor beta chains below, sequenced in a study of T cell responses to AZD1222 COVID-19 vaccine. Method: immunoSEQ multiplex PCR; TCRdb's copy keeps in-frame clones and lacks some. This sample has some 95,000 clones; over 75% occur once, and the top ten carry roughly an eighth. The sequencing here drew on peripheral blood, taken 28 days after the second AZD1222 dose. The receptor set was obtained from an adult who received the AZD1222 COVID-19 vaccine.

This chain joins TRBV30 and TRBJ1-5, with 7 nucleotides matching TRBD1. Germline CDR1 GTSNPN, CDR2 SVGIG (reference sequence). The ends lost 2 bases at V and 7 bases at J; junction bases unmatched: 8. This CDR3 is 14 amino acids long. CDR3 residues: CAWSHDREEQPQHF. CDR3 nucleotide sequence: TGTGCCTGGAGTCACGACAGGGAGGAGCAGCCCCAGCATTTT.

The rearrangement links TRBV6-6 to TRBJ2-6, with a possible D match to TRBD1 (6 bases). V was pared by 7 bases and J by 0 bases, with 13 bases between. Germline CDR1 and CDR2: MNHNY and SVGAGI (reference sequence). This CDR3 spans 16 amino acids. CDR3 sequence (DNA): TGTGCCAGCACTAGGGACATTGCCTCTGGGGCCAACGTCCTGACTTTC. Translated: CASTRDIASGANVLTF.

The chain employs TRBV7-2 and TRBJ2-3, with 8 bases aligning to TRBD2. With 2 bases clipped from V and 7 bases from J, the junction kept 8 bases outside the gene matches. Germline assignment: CDR1 SGHTA and CDR2 FQGNSA. This CDR3 is 15 amino acids long. The DNA for the CDR3 is TGTGCCAGCAGCTTAATCGCGGGAGGCGGTAATACGCAGTATTTT. This sequence encodes CASSLIAGGGNTQYF.

The V and J genes are TRBV7-9 and TRBJ2-7, with 7 bases that match TRBD2. This CDR3 region has 14 residues. In germline, CDR1 is SEHNR, CDR2 FQNEAQ (reference sequence). The junction had 11 bases not matched to a gene; V was cut back by 9 bases and J by 3 bases. CDR3 protein: CASSTSVPFYEQYF. In DNA, the CDR3 is TGTGCCAGTTCAACTAGCGTCCCTTTCTACGAGCAGTACTTC. Full variable domain (missing parts from reference TRBV7-9 and TRBJ2-7): DTGVSQNPRHKITKRGQNVTFRCDPISEHNRLYWYRQTLGQGPEFLTYFQNEAQLEKSRLLSDRFSAERPKGSFSTLEIQRTEQGDSAMYLCASSTSVPFYEQYFGPGTRLTVT.

The rearrangement uses TRBV4-1 and TRBJ1-5, with D uncertain. Germline CDR1 and CDR2: MGHRA and YSYEKL. The CDR3 extends over 16 amino acids. V lost 1 base and J 9 bases, leaving 19 bases between the germline ends. This CDR3 is CASSQGDMVLGPPQHF. CDR3 bases: TGCGCCAGCAGCCAAGGTGACATGGTACTTGGTCCGCCCCAGCATTTT.

The chain recombines TRBV5-1 with TRBJ1-3; TRBD1 matches 8 bases. The length of the CDR3 is 16 residues. J lost 9 bases, V lost 0 bases, and 11 bases had no gene match. Germline CDR1 and CDR2: SGHRS and YFSETQ. The DNA for the CDR3 is TGCGCCAGCAGCTTGGGACGGACAGGGAGTAGGGGCACCATATATTTT. Translated, it gives CASSLGRTGSRGTIYF. The whole variable domain, remainder taken from reference TRBV5-1 and TRBJ1-3, is KAGVTQTPRYLIKTRGQQVTLSCSPISGHRSVSWYQQTPGQGLQFLFEYFSETQRNKGNFPGRFSGRQFSNSRSEMNVSTLELGDSALYLCASSLGRTGSRGTIYFGEGSWLTVV.

This clone was detected only a few times. The chain combines TRBV2 with TRBJ2-2, with D possibly being TRBD2 (6 bases). The CDR3 sequence is 16 residues long. V gave up 6 bases and J gave up 1 base, with 15 bases separating them. Germline CDR1 SNHLY, CDR2 FYNNEI. CDR3 bases: TGTGCCAGCAGCCAGGAGGGGCTAGGGAACACCGGGGAGCTGTTTTTT. Amino acids: CASSQEGLGNTGELFF.

Regarding this clone: The junction does not match germline at one end; this may be a read error. V gene TRBV27 combines with J gene TRBJ2-2; no clear D gene. Per the germline V gene, CDR1 is MNHEY and CDR2 is SMNVEV (reference sequence). This CDR3 has 12 residues. The CDR3 bases are TGTGCCAGCAGTGGCAACAGCGGGGAGCTGTTTTTT. It codes for CASSGNSGELFF.

The rearrangement links TRBV27 to TRBJ1-6; TRBD1 matches 7 bases. Germline CDR1 reads MNHEY; CDR2 reads SMNVEV (reference sequence). Germline trimming cut 6 bases from V and 7 bases from J; bases unmatched to any gene: 6. The CDR3 covers 14 residues. This chain's CDR3 is CASSLTGQNSPLHF. CDR3 coding DNA: TGTGCCAGCAGCCTGACAGGGCAGAATTCACCCCTCCACTTT.

V is TRBV4-3 and J is TRBJ2-2; D is unclear. The length of the CDR3 is 15 residues. V was clipped by 2 bases and J by 1 base, with 8 bases between them. The germline CDR1 and CDR2 sequences are LGHNA and YSLEER. CDR3 coding DNA: TGCGCCAGCAGCCAAATCCCTATGAACACCGGGGAGCTGTTTTTT. This encodes CASSQIPMNTGELFF.

The genes are TRBV7-2 and TRBJ2-7; D ambiguous. This CDR3 has 12 amino acids. Trimming cost V 7 bases and J 2 bases, with 9 bases left between them. Germline loops: CDR1 SGHTA, CDR2 FQGNSA. As DNA, the CDR3 is TGTGCCAGCATCGACCCACCCTACGAGCAGTACTTC. Protein sequence: CASIDPPYEQYF.

The chain uses TRBV5-1 and TRBJ2-7, with TRBD1 matching over 11 bases. The germline V gene has CDR1 SGHRS and CDR2 YFSETQ. The CDR3 contains 15 residues. V lost 2 bases and J lost 2; bases outside the gene matches: 3. The CDR3, as DNA: TGCGCCAGCAGCTTCGGGACAGGGGGACCCTACGAGCAGTACTTC. Translated: CASSFGTGGPYEQYF.

The chain is built from TRBV27 and TRBJ1-5, with a tentative D call TRBD1 (6 bases). Germline values: CDR1 MNHEY, CDR2 SMNVEV (reference sequence). This CDR3 is built from 18 residues. Trimming took off 5 bases at V and 0 bases at J, with 20 bases between the two ends. CDR3 sequence: CASSTLPAGAGSNQPQHF. CDR3 DNA sequence: TGTGCCAGCAGTACTCTCCCCGCAGGGGCCGGTAGCAATCAGCCCCAGCATTTT.

The J gene is TRBJ2-7, the V gene TRBV11-2; D not certain. Trimming left V 2 bases short and J 4 bases short, with 3 bases between. Germline CDR1 and CDR2: SGHAT and FQNNGV. This CDR3 region has 11 residues. In DNA, the CDR3 is TGTGCCAGCAGCTTATTTTACGAGCAGTACTTC. As protein: CASSLFYEQYF. Filled out from reference TRBV11-2 and TRBJ2-7, the complete variable domain reads EAGVAQSPRYKIIEKRQSVAFWCNPISGHATLYWYQQILGQGPKLLIQFQNNGVVDDSQLPKDRFSAERLKGVDSTLKIQPAKLEDSAVYLCASSLFYEQYFGPGTRLTVT.

The V and J genes are TRBV11-3 and TRBJ1-6; D perhaps matches TRBD1 (5 bases). CDR3 length: 13 amino acids. Trimming removed 0 bases from V and 10 bases from J, with 7 bases in between. Germline assignment: CDR1 SGHNT and CDR2 YENEEA. The CDR3, as DNA: TGTGCCAGCAGCTTAGACAGGGAGTCACCCCTCCACTTT. Amino acid sequence: CASSLDRESPLHF.

This clone has more than one count but fewer than ten. The chain couples TRBV3-1 (or the pseudogene TRBV3-2) to TRBJ2-7; weak D call: TRBD2 (5 bases). The ends were cut back, 0 bases at V and 0 bases at J, with 9 bases in the middle. The CDR3 totals 15 residues. Germline CDR1 is LGHDT and CDR2 is YNNKEL (reference sequence). The CDR3 DNA is TGTGCCAGCAGCCAAGATGCGGGTGGCTCCTACGAGCAGTACTTC. Amino acid sequence: CASSQDAGGSYEQYF.

The V and J genes are TRBV9 and TRBJ2-2, with a possible D match to TRBD1 (6 bases). Trimming cost V 4 bases and J 4 bases, with 17 bases left between them. Germline loops: CDR1 SGDLS, CDR2 YYNGEE. This CDR3 is built from 16 residues. The CDR3: CASSLTGGVGTGELFF. The CDR3 DNA reads TGTGCCAGCAGCTTGACAGGAGGAGTGGGCACCGGGGAGCTGTTTTTT.

Here the CDR3 DNA reads TGTGCCAGCAGCTTGCCCGGGACGAACACTGAAGCTTTCTTT. The encoded protein is CASSLPGTNTEAFF. The rearrangement links TRBV7-6 to TRBJ1-1, with D perhaps TRBD1 (5 bases). Germline V gene data show CDR1 as SGHVS and CDR2 as FNYEAQ. V lost 3 bases to trimming and J lost 1 base, with 9 bases between them. The CDR3 totals 14 residues.

The V and J genes are TRBV6-5 and TRBJ1-2; a possible D gene is TRBD1 (6 bases). Deletions cut 6 bases from V and 8 bases from J, with 22 bases between. The CDR3 has 15 residues. CDR1 and CDR2 (germline): MNHEY, SVGAGI. The CDR3 loop reads CASRYTPTAGAGYTF. The CDR3 coding sequence is TGTGCCAGCAGGTACACCCCTACAGCGGGGGCAGGCTACACCTTC.

The gene calls are TRBV7-9 and TRBJ1-1; 8 bases match TRBD1. CDR3 length: 14 amino acids. CDR1 is SEHNR and CDR2 is FQNEAQ in the germline V gene (reference sequence). J gave up 8 bases and V 8 bases, and 13 bases lay outside the gene matches. The CDR3 protein is CASGRSGTGGEAFF. CDR3 nucleotide sequence: TGTGCCAGCGGAAGATCCGGGACAGGAGGAGAAGCTTTCTTT.

The rearrangement links TRBV29-1 to TRBJ2-3; TRBD2 agrees at 14 bases. V lost 5 bases, J lost 2 bases, and 6 bases stayed unmatched. The CDR3 spans 16 residues. Per germline, CDR1 SQVTM and CDR2 ANQGSEA. The DNA of the CDR3 is TGCAGCGTTCATGGGGGACTAGCGGGAGCCACAGATACGCAGTATTTT. Amino acids: CSVHGGLAGATDTQYF.

The rearrangement uses TRBV25-1 and TRBJ2-1; D possibly corresponds to TRBD1 (6 bases). V lost 5 bases, J lost 10 bases, and 12 bases lay in between. Germline V lookup: CDR1 MGHDK, CDR2 SYGVNS. The CDR3 consists of 12 residues. The CDR3 coding sequence is TGTGCCAGCAGTATCACAGGGTACGAGCAGTTCTTC. Translation gives CASSITGYEQFF.